These 29 T cell receptor beta chains were all obtained from the same sample, sequenced in a study of T cell repertoires in cytomegalovirus infection. These receptors lack a known antigen. TCRdb passed the reads through MiXCR, listing each CDR3 protein once. The data hold over 45,000 distinct CDR3 sequences, with roughly 19% observed a single time. The sample here was CD8+ T cells from cultured PBMCs, taken from culture after CMV antigen stimulation. The receptors were sampled from a human donor in good health (CMV status not recorded). Some clones in this sample may be carry-over from other donors' samples.

This clonotype was observed at least ten times. CDR3 sequence (DNA): TGTGCCAGCAGTCCCCAAACAGGGAGCGAGACCCAGTACTTC. This sequence encodes CASSPQTGSETQYF. V is TRBV12-3 or TRBV12-4 and J is TRBJ2-5, with a possible D match to TRBD1 (6 bases). Trimming cost V 5 bases and J 5 bases, with 15 bases left between them. This CDR3 has 14 residues.

This clonotype was recorded at least ten times. J is TRBJ2-3 and V is TRBV7-6; TRBD2 aligns across 11 bases. This CDR3 has 16 amino acids. Losses at the gene ends were 5 bases for V and 2 bases for J; bases not matched to a gene: 6. Per germline, CDR1 SGHVS and CDR2 FNYEAQ. CDR3 residues: CASSLSGGDHTDTQYF. CDR3 nucleotide sequence: TGTGCCAGCAGCCTTAGCGGGGGGGACCACACAGATACGCAGTATTTT.

This chain connects TRBV12-3 or TRBV12-4 to TRBJ1-5; possibly TRBD1 for D (5 bases). The V gene lost 6 bases and the J gene lost 0 bases, with 15 bases spanning the gap. The CDR3 totals 16 residues. In DNA, the CDR3 is TGTGCCAGCAGCCCGGGGCCAGACTATAGCAATCAGCCCCAGCATTTT. Its protein product is CASSPGPDYSNQPQHF.

The chain combines TRBV12-5 with TRBJ1-2; no firm D call. Deletions cut 2 bases from V and 12 bases from J, with 4 bases between. Germline V gene lookup returns CDR1 LGHNT and CDR2 FRNRAP. This CDR3 spans 9 amino acids. The CDR3 here is CASGLIDTF. The CDR3 nucleotides read TGTGCTAGTGGTTTGATAGACACCTTC.

The table lists this clonotype with a few counts. The J gene is TRBJ1-2, the V gene TRBV25-1; no definite D call. Trimming cost V 1 base and J 0 bases, with 9 bases left between them. The CDR3 length is 15 residues. The germline V gene encodes CDR1 MGHDK and CDR2 SYGVNS. The CDR3 region has the DNA TGTGCCAGCAGTGAATCCTGGGCCGCTAACTATGGCTACACCTTC. As protein: CASSESWAANYGYTF.

Many counts were recorded for this clonotype. This chain uses TRBV7-8 with TRBJ2-5, with D perhaps given as TRBD1 or TRBD2 (5 bases each). This CDR3 spans 19 amino acids. The ends were cut back, 5 bases at V and 4 bases at J, with 29 bases in the middle. The germline gives CDR1 SGHVS, CDR2 FQNEAQ. The CDR3 reads CASSTKVGVGQRSSETQYF. The CDR3 nucleotides are TGTGCCAGCAGCACTAAAGTCGGGGTGGGGCAACGCTCTTCAGAGACCCAGTACTTC.

This clonotype was seen repeatedly, ten times or more. The chain joins TRBV27 to TRBJ2-1; possible D gene TRBD2, 6 bases. The CDR3 contains 15 residues. V lost 6 bases and J lost 7, with 19 bases in between. CDR1 and CDR2 from the germline V gene are MNHEY and SMNVEV (reference sequence). The CDR3 DNA sequence: TGTGCCAGCAGCACGAACGGGGGAGAATTTAATGAGCAGTTCTTC. Its translation is CASSTNGGEFNEQFF.

This clonotype occurred many times. This rearrangement joins TRBV7-6 to TRBJ2-2; the match to TRBD1 covers 7 bases. This CDR3 has 17 residues. The junction had 10 bases not matched to a gene; V was cut back by 5 bases and J by 1 base. Per the germline V gene, CDR1 is SGHVS and CDR2 is FNYEAQ. The CDR3 region has the DNA TGTGCCAGCAGCCTCCCTTCCGGGACAGTGAACACCGGGGAGCTGTTTTTT. Translation: CASSLPSGTVNTGELFF.

This clonotype was observed a few times. The chain links TRBV27 to TRBJ2-7, with D perhaps matching TRBD1 (5 bases). The V end was cut by 2 bases, the J end by 1 base, with 15 bases between. Germline V gene data show CDR1 as MNHEY and CDR2 as SMNVEV (reference sequence). The CDR3 spans 16 residues. As DNA, the CDR3 is TGTGCCAGCAGTTTAAGTCGGCAGGGCCCTTCCTACGAGCAGTACTTC. Translated: CASSLSRQGPSYEQYF.

This clonotype was counted ten times or more. The rearrangement links TRBV6-2 or TRBV6-3 to TRBJ2-2; D not certain. The germline gives CDR1 MNHEY, CDR2 SVGEGT. V lost 2 bases to trimming and J lost 4 bases, with 2 bases between them. CDR3 length: 12 amino acids. CDR3 bases: TGTGCCAGCAGTTACCGCACCGGGGAGCTGTTTTTT. This gives the protein CASSYRTGELFF.

At least ten counts were recorded for this clonotype. The rearrangement uses TRBV30 and TRBJ2-1; a possible D gene is TRBD2 (6 bases). The CDR3 has 17 residues. Germline lookup yields CDR1 GTSNPN and CDR2 SVGIG (reference sequence). The ends were cut back, 4 bases at V and 10 bases at J, with 29 bases in the middle. CDR3 nucleotide sequence: TGTGCCTGGATAAATCCCGGGACTCCTGAGCGAAAATTAGAGCAGTTCTTC. Its translation is CAWINPGTPERKLEQFF. Drawing the rest from reference TRBV30 and TRBJ2-1, the complete variable domain is SQTIHQWPATLVQPVGSPLSLECTVEGTSNPNLYWYRQAAGRGLQLLFYSVGIGQISSEVPQNLSASRPQDRQFILSSKKLLLSDSGFYLCAWINPGTPERKLEQFFGPGTRLTVL.

This clonotype has at least ten counts. The chain carries TRBV2 and TRBJ2-7, with D uncertain. The V and J ends lost 5 bases and 2 bases respectively, with 16 bases between them. In germline, CDR1 is SNHLY, CDR2 FYNNEI. This CDR3 region has 15 residues. The CDR3 nucleotides read TGTGCCAGCAGTTCTGCCGCTTCTGCCACCTACGAGCAGTACTTC. Its translation is CASSSAASATYEQYF. The full variable domain, with the rest looked up from reference TRBV2 and TRBJ2-7, is EPEVTQTPSHQVTQMGQEVILRCVPISNHLYFYWYRQILGQKVEFLVSFYNNEISEKSEIFDDQFSVERPDGSNFTLKIRSTKLEDSAMYFCASSSAASATYEQYFGPGTRLTVT.

Many counts were recorded for this clonotype. The V gene is TRBV7-2, the J gene TRBJ2-1; 7 bases are a match to TRBD2. CDR3 length equals 15 residues. V shed 5 bases, J shed 0 bases, and the junction held 4 bases outside the gene matches. Germline V gives CDR1 SGHTA, CDR2 FQGNSA. CDR3 coding DNA: TGTGCCAGCAGCGTTCTAGCGGCCTCCTACAATGAGCAGTTCTTC. Amino acid sequence: CASSVLAASYNEQFF.

This clonotype was found many times. The chain employs TRBV28 and TRBJ2-5; 7 nucleotides match TRBD2. The V segment lost 6 bases and the J segment 5 bases; nucleotides outside the gene matches: 27. The CDR3 runs 20 residues. Germline CDR1 is MDHEN and CDR2 is SYDVKM. As DNA, the CDR3 is TGTGCCAGCAGCTCTAGAGGTCTTCGGTATCGACTAGCTGGGGGGGAGACCCAGTACTTC. Translated, it gives CASSSRGLRYRLAGGETQYF.

There are many counts of this clonotype. V gene TRBV12-3 or TRBV12-4 combines with J gene TRBJ2-1; 8 positions agree with TRBD1. With V trimmed by 6 bases and J by 4 bases, 8 bases remained unmatched. The CDR3 extends over 15 amino acids. As DNA, the CDR3 is TGTGCCAGCAGCCTCCGGGACAGGAAATACAATGAGCAGTTCTTC. This codes for CASSLRDRKYNEQFF.

In DNA, the CDR3 is TGCAGTGCCGACGCCGCCAGCGGGTCGTACCAAGAGACCCAGTACTTC. Amino acids: CSADAASGSYQETQYF. The chain has TRBV20-1 and TRBJ2-5; maybe TRBD2 (6 bases). The CDR3 is 16 residues long. The germline gives CDR1 DFQATT, CDR2 SNEGSKA (reference sequence). Between the trimmed V and J ends, which lost 6 bases and 0 bases, there was a span of 20 bases.

This clonotype was counted a few times. The J gene is TRBJ1-1, the V gene TRBV5-6; D remains ambiguous. V dropped 0 bases and J dropped 6 bases, with 12 bases sitting between them. The germline CDR1 and CDR2 sequences are SGHDT and YYEEEE. The CDR3 extends over 14 amino acids. The CDR3, as DNA: TGTGCCAGCAGCTTGGATACAGCCAACGCTGAAGCTTTCTTT. Amino acids: CASSLDTANAEAFF. Filled out from reference TRBV5-6 and TRBJ1-1, the complete variable domain reads DAGVTQSPTHLIKTRGQQVTLRCSPKSGHDTVSWYQQALGQGPQFIFQYYEEEERQRGNFPDRFSGHQFPNYSSELNVNALLLGDSALYLCASSLDTANAEAFFGQGTRLTVV.

This sequence joins TRBV6-2 or TRBV6-3 and TRBJ2-7; D call uncertain. Germline CDR1 MNHEY, CDR2 SVGEGT. This CDR3 comprises 12 residues. V was trimmed by 0 bases and J by 7 bases, leaving 7 bases between them. The DNA for the CDR3 is TGTGCCAGCAGTTACTCGGGGAAAGAGCAGTACTTC. Its protein is CASSYSGKEQYF.

This clonotype occurred many times. This chain uses TRBV7-2 with TRBJ1-2; D remains ambiguous. This CDR3 comprises 14 residues. Deletions cut 5 bases from V and 6 bases from J, with 16 bases between. Germline CDR1 SGHTA, CDR2 FQGNSA. DNA of the CDR3: TGTGCCAGCAGCCCTGGACCCCCAGTGGATGGCTACACCTTC. It encodes CASSPGPPVDGYTF. Supplemented by reference TRBV7-2 and TRBJ1-2, the full variable domain reads GAGVSQSPSNKVTEKGKDVELRCDPISGHTALYWYRQSLGQGLEFLIYFQGNSAPDKSGLPSDRFSAERTGGSVSTLTIQRTQQEDSAVYLCASSPGPPVDGYTFGSGTRLTVV.

This clonotype was detected many times. The J gene is TRBJ1-2, the V gene TRBV12-3 or TRBV12-4, with a weak D call TRBD1 (6 bases). V was trimmed by 4 bases and J by 2 bases, leaving 11 bases between them. CDR3 length: 14 residues. DNA of the CDR3: TGTGCCAGCAGTTCCGACAGGAACAACTATGGCTACACCTTC. As protein: CASSSDRNNYGYTF.

The chain combines TRBV28 with TRBJ1-6; TRBD1 is a possible D gene (5 bases). V lost 3 bases and J lost 10, with 13 bases in between. Looked up from germline, CDR1 is MDHEN and CDR2 is SYDVKM. This CDR3 has 14 residues. The CDR3 reads CASSLAGGKSPLHF. Written as DNA, the CDR3 is TGTGCCAGCAGTTTGGCGGGGGGGAAGTCACCCCTCCACTTT.

This chain connects TRBV5-6 to TRBJ1-1; D possibly corresponds to TRBD1 (6 bases). The CDR3 is 16 residues long. Germline loops: CDR1 SGHDT, CDR2 YYEEEE. V was trimmed by 4 bases and J by 5 bases, leaving 21 bases between them. The CDR3 protein is CASSPLGGGGGTEAFF. CDR3 nucleotide sequence: TGTGCCAGCAGCCCCTTGGGAGGGGGAGGAGGGACTGAAGCTTTCTTT. Filled out from reference TRBV5-6 and TRBJ1-1, the complete variable domain reads DAGVTQSPTHLIKTRGQQVTLRCSPKSGHDTVSWYQQALGQGPQFIFQYYEEEERQRGNFPDRFSGHQFPNYSSELNVNALLLGDSALYLCASSPLGGGGGTEAFFGQGTRLTVV.

This clonotype came up many times. The gene calls are TRBV4-3 and TRBJ1-1; the D is unclear. Per the germline V gene, CDR1 is LGHNA and CDR2 is YSLEER. Trimming stripped 0 bases from V and 8 bases from J, with 7 bases between. The CDR3 is 12 amino acids. The chain's CDR3 is CASSQDGREAFF. CDR3 in DNA: TGCGCCAGCAGCCAAGATGGTAGAGAAGCTTTCTTT.

This sequence joins TRBV20-1 and TRBJ2-7; D possibly uses TRBD1 or TRBD2 (6 bases each). Germline loops: CDR1 DFQATT, CDR2 SNEGSKA (reference sequence). With 6 bases removed from V and 0 bases from J, the gap between germline ends came to 12 bases. This CDR3 region has 13 residues. This CDR3 reads CSAMEGGSYEQYF. The CDR3, as DNA: TGCAGTGCCATGGAGGGGGGCTCCTACGAGCAGTACTTC.

The sample holds many counts of this clonotype. This sequence joins TRBV3-1 and TRBJ2-2; D is ambiguous. Germline loops: CDR1 LGHDT, CDR2 YNNKEL (reference sequence). V was pared by 4 bases and J by 7 bases, with 4 bases between. CDR3 size: 11 residues. The CDR3: CASSLYGELFF. The CDR3 bases are TGTGCCAGCAGCCTTTACGGGGAGCTGTTTTTT.

The V call is TRBV12-3 or TRBV12-4, the J call TRBJ1-1, with a possible D match to TRBD1 (6 bases). Trimming took off 6 bases at V and 4 bases at J, with 15 bases between the two ends. The CDR3 spans 14 residues. In DNA, the CDR3 is TGTGCCAGCAGAGTACTGGGGGCGGCCACTGAAGCTTTCTTT. Encoded protein: CASRVLGAATEAFF.

The V gene is TRBV27, the J gene TRBJ1-2; D is possibly TRBD1 (6 bases). CDR1 and CDR2 from the germline V gene are MNHEY and SMNVEV (reference sequence). The V end was cut by 8 bases, the J end by 1 base, with 23 bases between. The CDR3 runs to 17 residues. The CDR3 DNA reads as TGTGCCAGCTCCACCGCCTTCGGGGAGGGGGATAACTATGGCTACACCTTC. Amino acid sequence: CASSTAFGEGDNYGYTF.

This sequence joins TRBV5-6 and TRBJ2-3; D unclear. Germline V gene lookup returns CDR1 SGHDT and CDR2 YYEEEE. V was pared by 6 bases and J by 3 bases, with 11 bases between. The CDR3 spans 13 residues. CDR3 sequence: CASTPPLTDTQYF. The CDR3 coding sequence is TGTGCCAGCACCCCACCTCTGACAGATACGCAGTATTTT.

The chain joins TRBV28 to TRBJ1-5; 8 bases match TRBD1. Trimming at V came to 3 bases and at J to 6 bases, leaving 4 bases not matched to a gene. This CDR3 has 14 amino acids. Germline-derived CDR1 and CDR2 are MDHEN and SYDVKM. The CDR3 sequence: CASSFGQGIQPQHF. The CDR3 DNA sequence: TGTGCCAGCAGTTTTGGACAGGGCATTCAGCCCCAGCATTTT.